The 22 T cell receptor beta chains listed next were all sequenced from one sample in a study of low-dose radiotherapy and immunotherapy resistance in tumors. Time point meaning: after trial treatment. Documented treatment: LDRT plus nivolumab, ipilimumab, low-dose cyclophosphamide and aspirin (RACIN trial). Alpha and beta chains were covered, as first-strand cDNA relied on TRAV- and TRBV-specific primers. A roughly 20-cycle PCR with a constant-region primer and V-primer adapter amplified TCRs. TCRdb reprocessed the reads with MiXCR, giving one entry per CDR3 protein. The sample has around 60,000 distinct CDR3 sequences; 20% to 25% are singletons. Source: PBMCs, taken after low-dose radiotherapy plus immunotherapy. These receptors were taken from a male donor with prostate cancer.

V and J are TRBV7-2 and TRBJ1-1; 7 positions match TRBD1. The CDR3 loop spans 14 amino acids. V lost 5 bases to trimming and J lost 6 bases; unmatched junction nucleotides: 9. Germline V lookup: CDR1 SGHTA, CDR2 FQGNSA. This CDR3 reads CASSTGQRGSEAFF. In DNA, the CDR3 is TGTGCCAGCAGCACGGGACAGCGGGGCTCTGAAGCTTTCTTT.

The chain is built from TRBV27 and TRBJ1-4; 7 bases align to TRBD1. V lost 2 bases to trimming and J lost 8 bases; unmatched junction nucleotides: 17. Germline lookup yields CDR1 MNHEY and CDR2 SMNVEV (reference sequence). CDR3 length: 18 amino acids. CDR3 DNA sequence: TGTGCCAGCAGTTTAAGGCCACAGGGGACGAATATTGGGGAAAAACTGTTTTTT. Translated, it gives CASSLRPQGTNIGEKLFF.

This clonotype was detected only a few times. CDR3 DNA sequence: TGCAGTGCTAGATCTGCCAGCTCCTACGAGCAGTACTTC. It encodes CSARSASSYEQYF. This chain links TRBV20-1 with TRBJ2-7, with D hard to call. CDR1 and CDR2 from the germline V gene are DFQATT and SNEGSKA (reference sequence). This CDR3 comprises 13 residues. V gave up 2 bases and J gave up 0 bases, with 8 bases separating them.

A word on this clonotype: The likely explanation is a read error, given a far larger clone one base away. J is TRBJ2-5 and V is TRBV7-2; 15 positions agree with TRBD2. The CDR3 runs to 15 residues. The V segment lost 6 bases and the J segment 11 bases; nucleotides outside the gene matches: 10. The germline CDR1 and CDR2 sequences are SGHTA and FQGNSA. The chain's CDR3 is CASRPGLAGGREQYF. The CDR3 nucleotides read TGTGCCAGCAGACCGGGACTAGCGGGAGGAAGGGAGCAGTACTTC. The full variable domain, its missing parts supplied by reference TRBV7-2 and TRBJ2-5, is GAGVSQSPSNKVTEKGKDVELRCDPISGHTALYWYRQSLGQGLEFLIYFQGNSAPDKSGLPSDRFSAERTGGSVSTLTIQRTQQEDSAVYLCASRPGLAGGREQYFGPGTRLLVL.

The gene calls are TRBV6-6 and TRBJ1-4, with a tentative D call TRBD1 (5 bases). Germline V gene lookup returns CDR1 MNHNY and CDR2 SVGAGI (reference sequence). The length of the CDR3 is 14 residues. V dropped 2 bases and J dropped 6 bases, with 10 bases sitting between them. The CDR3 here is CASSYAGGYEKLFF. The CDR3 DNA is TGTGCCAGCAGTTACGCTGGGGGGTATGAAAAACTGTTTTTT.

The table lists this clonotype with many counts. The J gene is TRBJ2-7, the V gene TRBV11-2; possible D gene TRBD1, 6 bases. Germline V gene lookup returns CDR1 SGHAT and CDR2 FQNNGV. V lost 5 bases to trimming and J lost 1 base, with 12 bases between them. This CDR3 region has 14 residues. The CDR3 nucleotides are TGTGCCAGCAGCCTAAACACAGGGTCCTACGAGCAGTACTTC. It is translated as CASSLNTGSYEQYF.

This clonotype was seen many times. The V and J genes are TRBV20-1 and TRBJ2-7; D is uncertain. The germline V gene has CDR1 DFQATT and CDR2 SNEGSKA (reference sequence). Trimming pared 3 bases from V and 5 bases from J, leaving 11 bases between. The CDR3 runs 12 residues. In DNA form, the CDR3 reads TGCAGTGCTAGCGTGGATACGGACGAGCAGTACTTC. Protein: CSASVDTDEQYF.

In its sample, this clonotype was seen many times. The chain couples TRBV7-2 to TRBJ2-3; 13 nucleotides match TRBD2. The V segment lost 1 base and the J segment 3 bases; nucleotides outside the gene matches: 7. The CDR3 totals 18 residues. CDR1 SGHTA and CDR2 FQGNSA come from the germline V gene. The CDR3 region is CASSLVWRLAGGTDTQYF. For the CDR3, the DNA is TGTGCCAGCAGCTTAGTTTGGAGACTAGCGGGGGGAACAGATACGCAGTATTTT. The full variable domain, with the rest looked up from reference TRBV7-2 and TRBJ2-3, is GAGVSQSPSNKVTEKGKDVELRCDPISGHTALYWYRQSLGQGLEFLIYFQGNSAPDKSGLPSDRFSAERTGGSVSTLTIQRTQQEDSAVYLCASSLVWRLAGGTDTQYFGPGTRLTVL.

This clonotype was picked up many times. The gene calls are TRBV30 and TRBJ1-2, with D uncertain. The CDR3 extends over 11 amino acids. Trimming removed 0 bases at V and 7 bases at J, with 6 bases between. Germline V CDR1 and CDR2: GTSNPN, SVGIG (reference sequence). The CDR3 DNA follows: TGTGCCTGGAGTGTGATGGGTGGCTACACCTTC. This encodes CAWSVMGGYTF.

In this sample, this clonotype turned up many times. The CDR3 loop is CATQTTGGLQPQHF. The CDR3 nucleotides read TGTGCCACCCAGACAACAGGGGGCCTTCAGCCCCAGCATTTT. The chain recombines TRBV28 with TRBJ1-5; 9 nucleotides agree with TRBD1. Germline values: CDR1 MDHEN, CDR2 SYDVKM. V dropped 10 bases and J dropped 6; count of bases not matched to a gene: 10. The CDR3 runs to 14 residues. Full variable domain (remainder filled in from reference TRBV28 and TRBJ1-5): DVKVTQSSRYLVKRTGEKVFLECVQDMDHENMFWYRQDPGLGLRLIYFSYDVKMKEKGDIPEGYSVSREKKERFSLILESASTNQTSMYLCATQTTGGLQPQHFGDGTRLSIL.

This clonotype has at least ten counts. The chain couples TRBV4-2 to TRBJ2-3, with D perhaps matching TRBD1 or TRBD2 (6 bases each). The germline V gene encodes CDR1 LGHNA and CDR2 YNFKEQ. V lost 0 bases and J 2 bases, leaving 12 bases between the germline ends. The CDR3 length is 16 residues. Written as DNA, the CDR3 is TGTGCCAGCAGCCAAGATCGGAGGGGACACACAGATACGCAGTATTTT. Its protein product is CASSQDRRGHTDTQYF.

This clonotype was seen ten or more times. This chain uses TRBV5-5 with TRBJ2-1, with 9 bases fitting TRBD1. Losses at the gene ends were 4 bases for V and 9 bases for J; bases not matched to a gene: 11. The CDR3 loop spans 15 amino acids. Per the germline V gene, CDR1 is SGHKS and CDR2 is YYEKEE (reference sequence). The CDR3 nucleotides read TGTGCCAGCAGCCCCGGTCCCGGGACAGGGTTTGAGCAGTTCTTC. It is translated as CASSPGPGTGFEQFF.

In the case of this clonotype: A far larger clone is one base from this, pointing to a likely read error. The gene calls are TRBV12-3 or TRBV12-4 and TRBJ2-3; 8 bases align to TRBD2. J gave up 1 base and V 9 bases, and 15 bases lay outside the gene matches. CDR3 length: 17 residues. In DNA form, the CDR3 reads TGTGCCAGGTCCATAGCGGGGAGCAATTCTCGCACAGATACGCAGTATTTT. The encoded protein is CARSIAGSNSRTDTQYF.

This clonotype was seen at least ten times. The V and J genes are TRBV20-1 and TRBJ1-1; D is unclear. The CDR3 is 15 amino acids. CDR1 and CDR2 (germline): DFQATT, SNEGSKA (reference sequence). V was clipped by 0 bases and J by 2 bases, with 13 bases between them. CDR3 amino acids: CSARDLRRENTEAFF. CDR3 nucleotide sequence: TGCAGTGCTAGAGATCTTCGAAGGGAAAACACTGAAGCTTTCTTT.

There are many counts of this clonotype. This chain connects TRBV30 to TRBJ1-1; D not resolved. The CDR3 consists of 12 residues. V lost 1 base, J lost 11 bases, and 14 bases lay in between. The germline V gene encodes CDR1 GTSNPN and CDR2 SVGIG (reference sequence). The CDR3 DNA reads TGTGCCTGGAGTGAGGGAACCCTCGGGGCTTTCTTT. This translates into CAWSEGTLGAFF.

The table lists this clonotype with many counts. The V call is TRBV15, the J call TRBJ2-1, with D hard to call. This CDR3 is built from 12 residues. V was trimmed by 9 bases and J by 4 bases, leaving 10 bases between them. CDR1 is LNHNV, CDR2 YYDKDF, per germline (reference sequence). CDR3 coding DNA: TGTGCCACGGCTGACGGTTACAATGAGCAGTTCTTC. It codes for CATADGYNEQFF.

With regard to this clonotype: A read error is the likely source, as a far larger clone sits one nucleotide away. This CDR3 reads CASSLRGVSSYNEQIF. In nucleotides, the CDR3 is TGTGCCAGCAGCCTCCGCGGGGTAAGCTCCTACAATGAGCAGATCTTC. V and J are TRBV5-8 and TRBJ2-1; TRBD2 might be the D (6 bases). The CDR3 covers 16 residues. CDR1 is SGHTS and CDR2 is YDEGEE in the germline V gene.

V usage is TRBV7-2 and J usage is TRBJ2-7, with 12 nucleotides matching TRBD2. The CDR3 runs to 14 residues. Germline CDR1 SGHTA, CDR2 FQGNSA. The trim removed 5 bases at V and 3 bases at J, leaving 2 bases unmatched. The CDR3 nucleotides read TGTGCCAGCAGCCGGGGACTAGCGGGCTACGAGCAGTACTTC. Amino acids: CASSRGLAGYEQYF.

This clonotype has at least ten counts. V usage is TRBV27 and J usage is TRBJ2-1; 8 nucleotides align to TRBD2. This CDR3 has 19 amino acids. The germline gives CDR1 MNHEY, CDR2 SMNVEV (reference sequence). With V trimmed by 4 bases and J by 1 base, 15 bases remained unmatched. Written as DNA, the CDR3 is TGTGCCAGCAGTTCCCAAAAATTGGGACTAGTCGGGTCCTACAATGAGCAGTTCTTC. This sequence encodes CASSSQKLGLVGSYNEQFF.

In its sample, this clonotype was seen many times. The gene calls are TRBV7-2 and TRBJ2-3; 8 nucleotides align to TRBD1. Germline CDR1 and CDR2: SGHTA and FQGNSA. Losses at the gene ends were 6 bases for V and 7 bases for J; bases not matched to a gene: 3. The CDR3 loop spans 12 amino acids. This CDR3 reads CASSHRGYTQYF. CDR3 sequence (DNA): TGTGCCAGCAGTCACAGGGGGTATACGCAGTATTTT.

J is TRBJ1-2 and V is TRBV3-1; D gene unclear. V was shortened by 4 bases and J by 0 bases, with 15 bases between the two germline ends. In germline, CDR1 is LGHDT, CDR2 YNNKEL (reference sequence). CDR3 length: 16 amino acids. CDR3 amino acids: CASSPFWRTANYGYTF. CDR3 nucleotide sequence: TGTGCCAGCAGCCCCTTCTGGCGGACTGCTAACTATGGCTACACCTTC.

As regards this clonotype: A far larger clone lies a single base away; this is likely a read error. The V and J genes are TRBV6-1 and TRBJ2-2; 9 bases line up with TRBD1. There are 16 residues in the CDR3. J was trimmed by 6 bases and V by 3 bases; bases with no gene match: 8. Germline V lookup: CDR1 MNHNS, CDR2 SASEGT. CDR3 protein: CASSEGGQGLPGELFF. The DNA for the CDR3 is TGTGCCAGCAGTGAGGGGGGACAGGGCCTCCCCGGGGAGCTGTTTTTT.